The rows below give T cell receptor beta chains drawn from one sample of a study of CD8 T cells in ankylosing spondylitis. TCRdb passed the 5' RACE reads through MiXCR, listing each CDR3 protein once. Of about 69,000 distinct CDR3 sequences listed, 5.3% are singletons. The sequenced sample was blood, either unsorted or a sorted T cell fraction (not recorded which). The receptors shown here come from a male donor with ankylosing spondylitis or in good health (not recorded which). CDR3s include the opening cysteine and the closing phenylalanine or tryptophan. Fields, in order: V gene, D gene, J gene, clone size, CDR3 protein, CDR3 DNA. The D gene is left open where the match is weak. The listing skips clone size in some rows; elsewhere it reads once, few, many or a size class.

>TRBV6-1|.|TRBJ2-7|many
CASTPPYRPYEQYF
TGTGCCAGCACCCCCCCGTACAGGCCCTACGAGCAGTACTTC
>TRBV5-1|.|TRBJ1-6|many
CASTPNGPSYNSPLHF
TGCGCCAGCACTCCAAACGGACCGAGCTATAATTCACCCCTCCACTTT
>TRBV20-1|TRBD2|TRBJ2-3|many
CSAGGGPSLGTDTQYF
TGCAGTGCCGGGGGGGGACCTAGTCTGGGCACAGATACGCAGTATTTT
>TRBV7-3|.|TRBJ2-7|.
CASSLTQAAAVGQYF
TGTGCCAGCAGCTTAACACAAGCGGCGGCCGTCGGTCAGTACTTC
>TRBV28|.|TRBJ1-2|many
CASAETENGYTF
TGTGCCAGCGCTGAGACAGAGAATGGCTACACCTTC
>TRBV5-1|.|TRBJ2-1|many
CASSVGGEGWNEQFF
TGCGCCAGCAGCGTTGGTGGGGAAGGTTGGAATGAGCAGTTCTTC
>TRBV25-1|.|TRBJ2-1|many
CASSPVVGEQFF
TGTGCCAGCAGTCCCGTGGTTGGGGAGCAGTTCTTC
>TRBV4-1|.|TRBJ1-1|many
CASSHYRQLGRHTEAFF
TGCGCCAGCAGCCATTATCGACAGCTTGGACGACACACTGAAGCTTTCTTT
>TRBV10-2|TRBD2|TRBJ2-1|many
CASSDVGGGANEQFF
TGCGCCAGCAGTGATGTTGGCGGGGGGGCGAATGAGCAGTTCTTC
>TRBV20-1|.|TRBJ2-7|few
CSARDGHKAYAGEQYF
TGCAGTGCTAGAGATGGGCATAAAGCCTACGCGGGCGAGCAGTACTTC
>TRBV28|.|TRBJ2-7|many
CASSLRPYYEQYF
TGTGCCAGCAGTTTACGGCCCTATTACGAGCAGTACTTC
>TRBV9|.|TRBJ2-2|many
CASSVWEGLTNTGELFF
TGTGCCAGCAGCGTATGGGAAGGGCTAACGAACACCGGGGAGCTGTTTTTT
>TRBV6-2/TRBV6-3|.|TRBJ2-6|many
CASSYLGRGSSGANVLTF
TGTGCCAGCAGTTACCTCGGCAGGGGCAGCTCTGGGGCCAACGTCCTGACTTTC
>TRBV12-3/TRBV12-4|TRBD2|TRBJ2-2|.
CAQVRGLAGNTGELFF
TGTGCCCAGGTTCGGGGACTAGCGGGGAACACCGGGGAGCTGTTTTTT
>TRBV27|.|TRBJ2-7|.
CASRSTGRLYEQYF
TGTGCCAGCAGATCCACAGGGCGCCTCTACGAGCAGTACTTC
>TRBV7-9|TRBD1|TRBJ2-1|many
CASSLAKGQGFNEQFF
TGTGCCAGCAGCTTAGCAAAAGGACAGGGCTTCAATGAGCAGTTCTTC
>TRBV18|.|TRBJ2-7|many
CASSGYEQYF
TGTGCCAGCTCCGGGTACGAGCAGTACTTC
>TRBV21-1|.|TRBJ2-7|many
CASSKERAGEQYF
TGTGCCAGCAGCAAGGAACGGGCGGGCGAGCAGTACTTC
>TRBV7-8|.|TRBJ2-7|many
CAPRSGEQYF
TGTGCCCCCCGGTCGGGGGAGCAGTACTTC
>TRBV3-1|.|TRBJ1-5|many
CASSQGAGSQPQHF
TGTGCCAGCAGCCAAGGGGCCGGGAGCCAGCCCCAGCATTTT
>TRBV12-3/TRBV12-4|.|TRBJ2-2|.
CTFCLKLVWGENTGELFF
TGTACCTTCTGTTTGAAACTAGTTTGGGGAGAGAACACCGGGGAGCTGTTTTTT
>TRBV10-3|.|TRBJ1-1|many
CAISTRNTEAFF
TGTGCCATCAGCACTCGGAACACTGAAGCTTTCTTT
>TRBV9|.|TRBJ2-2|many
CASSTGNTGELFF
TGTGCCAGCAGCACAGGGAACACCGGGGAGCTGTTTTTT
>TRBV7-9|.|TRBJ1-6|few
CASSPSGSSQSPLHF
TGTGCCAGCAGCCCATCGGGTTCCTCGCAGTCACCCCTCCACTTT
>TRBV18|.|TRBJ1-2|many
CASSPPMSGYTF
TGTGCCAGCTCACCACCAATGAGTGGCTACACCTTC
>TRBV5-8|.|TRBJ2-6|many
CASSTADSYSGANVLTF
TGTGCCAGCAGCACGGCTGACTCATACTCTGGGGCCAACGTCCTGACTTTC
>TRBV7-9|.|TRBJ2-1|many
CASSLGRGVDNEQFF
TGTGCCAGCAGCTTGGGCAGGGGTGTGGACAATGAGCAGTTCTTC
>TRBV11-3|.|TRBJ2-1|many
CASSLLEGMEQFF
TGTGCCAGCAGCTTACTCGAGGGAATGGAGCAGTTCTTC
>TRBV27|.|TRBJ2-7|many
CASSLSRDSYEQYF
TGTGCCAGCAGTTTATCAAGGGATTCCTACGAGCAGTACTTC
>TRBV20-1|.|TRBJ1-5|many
CSARDAGANQPQHF
TGCAGTGCTAGAGATGCGGGGGCTAATCAGCCCCAGCATTTT
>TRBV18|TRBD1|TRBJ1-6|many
CASSPLGQGSSYNSPLHF
TGTGCCAGCTCACCACTGGGACAGGGAAGCTCCTATAATTCACCCCTCCACTTT
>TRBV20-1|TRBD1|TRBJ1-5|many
CSAPGTDANQPQHF
TGCAGTGCCCCCGGGACAGACGCCAATCAGCCCCAGCATTTT
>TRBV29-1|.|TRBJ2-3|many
CSVDPGTEAWDTQYF
TGCAGCGTTGATCCCGGGACGGAAGCGTGGGATACGCAGTATTTT
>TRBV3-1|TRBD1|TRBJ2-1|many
CASSQARERTGLYYNEQFF
TGTGCCAGCAGCCAAGCTCGGGAAAGGACAGGGCTTTACTACAATGAGCAGTTCTTC
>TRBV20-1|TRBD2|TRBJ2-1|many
CSARDWSGVSYNEQFF
TGCAGTGCTAGAGATTGGAGCGGGGTTTCCTACAATGAGCAGTTCTTC
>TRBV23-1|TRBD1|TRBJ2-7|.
CASRQDREGSYEQYF
TGCGCCAGCAGACAGGACAGGGAAGGCTCCTACGAGCAGTACTTC
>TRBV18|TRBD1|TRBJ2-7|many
CASSPPATGAVEQYF
TGTGCCAGCTCACCACCGGCGACAGGGGCTGTCGAGCAGTACTTC
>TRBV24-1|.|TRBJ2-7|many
CATSDRGTYEQYF
TGTGCCACCAGTGATCGGGGAACCTACGAGCAGTACTTC
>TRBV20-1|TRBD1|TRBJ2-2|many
CSARDRGNTGELFF
TGCAGTGCTCGGGACAGGGGTAACACCGGGGAGCTGTTTTTT
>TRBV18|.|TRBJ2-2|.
CANSPPATTGELFF
TGTGCCAACTCACCACCGGCAACCACCGGGGAGCTGTTTTTT
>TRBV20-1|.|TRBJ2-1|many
CSARDSGGIGNEQFF
TGCAGTGCTAGAGATTCCGGGGGAATAGGCAATGAGCAGTTCTTC
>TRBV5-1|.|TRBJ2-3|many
CASSIPRGLDTDTQYF
TGCGCCAGCAGCATCCCACGGGGTCTCGACACAGATACGCAGTATTTT
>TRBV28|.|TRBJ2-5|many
CASSLGGRETQYF
TGTGCCAGCAGTTTGGGGGGAAGAGAGACCCAGTACTTC
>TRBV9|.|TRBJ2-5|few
CASSQPDNQETQYF
TGTGCCAGCAGCCAGCCGGACAACCAAGAGACCCAGTACTTC